This TCR beta chain was obtained from a study of control samples from healthy donors and cancer patients (dated by TCRdb to 2020 to 2022). Receptor amplification or capture employed the immunoSEQ multiplex PCR assay. TCRdb stores this immuneACCESS table with in-frame sequences only. Part of the clones is absent; in the studies checked, under half of the shortfall reflects unresolved V genes, and no reason is known for the rest. The sample yields tens of thousands of clones; about nine tenths were counted once. The top ten clones comprise roughly a tenth of the sample. On this clone itself: The antigen it recognizes is unknown. No much larger clone exists at a distance of one base, and base qualities are not known.

From the cysteine up to the phenylalanine, the CDR3 has a length of 14 residues. The sequence is cut down to CDR3 DNA, 42 bases in frame from base 1. V loses 2 bases, J loses 4 bases, and the germline ends lie 11 bases apart. Per the germline V gene, SGHRS is the CDR1 and YFSETQ is the CDR2. Sequencing used PBMCs. This TCR was sampled from a woman aged 45-65 years with colorectal cancer. The chain joins TRBV5-1 to TRBJ2-3; a weak D assignment points to TRBD2 (7 bases agree). The DNA sequence follows: TGCGCCAGCAGCTTAGGGGGGAGGGCAGATACGCAGTATTTT. It translates as CASSLGGRADTQYF.